Detailed here is one T cell receptor (beta chain). This sample was included in a study of blood T cell repertoires in COVID-19. In the authors' methods: Reference gene primer amplification gave nucleated cell count estimates. Clones were read by immunoSEQ multiplex PCR, and TCRdb kept only the in-frame ones, dropping some. That table gives V, J and clone size, and the DNA gave D and trimming. The sample carries roughly 400,000 clones, 88% recorded once. The J segment lost 8 bases and the V segment lost 4 bases, leaving 9 bases of the junction unmatched. Germline CDR1 is SGHRS and CDR2 is YFSETQ. CDR3 length equals 15 residues. Exposed volunteers were people who met a COVID-19 case within 2 weeks before study entry.

V is TRBV5-1 and J is TRBJ1-4, with 9 positions matching TRBD1. Sequences were obtained from PBMCs or T cells enriched from blood (not recorded which). The source is a woman aged 18-29 years who had been exposed to COVID-19. CDR3 sequence reads: CASSRTGTGNEKLFF. The CDR3 DNA sequence: TGCGCCAGCAGCCGGACCGGGACAGGGAACGAAAAACTGTTTTTT.